This T cell receptor (beta chain) was recovered during a study of T-cell reconstitution after alpha-beta-depleted transplantation in children. General study points: Among T cells one year after transplant, newly produced cells accounted for most counts and diversity. The origin of alpha-beta T cells about two months after transplant was reportedly several hundred expanded graft clones. Certain patients had high TCRbeta diversity at day 60, and it came from recipient T cells and thymic progenitors that survived.

This clonotype has a count of ten or more. Its antigen is undetermined. The V gene's germline CDR1 is MNHEY and CDR2 SVGEGT. Trimming removed 8 bases from V and 2 bases from J, with 14 bases in between. The CDR3 consists of 14 residues. Construction of the TCRbeta library involved unique molecular identifiers. TCRdb re-called the PCR reads with MiXCR, one entry per CDR3 protein. The repertoire consists of over 85,000 distinct CDR3 sequences, with 7.5% to 9.5% occurring once and the leading ten covering about 15%. The chain links TRBV6-2 or TRBV6-3 to TRBJ2-3; D is unresolved. The clonotype was recovered from a boy aged 2-15 years with acute lymphoblastic leukemia, due to receive a stem cell transplant. Material: PBMCs, obtained before TCRalphabeta/CD19-depleted stem cell transplant. For the CDR3, the DNA is TGTGCCAGCGCTAGATCCGAACCCACAGATACGCAGTATTTT. Protein sequence: CASARSEPTDTQYF.